These 19 T cell receptor beta chains were all obtained from the same sample, sequenced in a study of T cell responses to AZD1222 COVID-19 vaccine. TCRdb's copy holds only in-frame clones and misses some; the assay was immunoSEQ multiplex PCR. The table lists about 160,000 clones, approximately 88% of them singletons. The specimen was peripheral blood, collected 28 days after the second AZD1222 dose. These receptors all come from an adult who received the AZD1222 COVID-19 vaccine.

The CDR3 nucleotides are TGTGCCAGCAGCGGGACAGGGTTAAGCATTCAGTACTTC. Amino acids: CASSGTGLSIQYF. The rearrangement links TRBV7-6 to TRBJ2-4, with TRBD1 matching 9 bases. The CDR3 is 13 residues long. Germline CDR1 is SGHVS and CDR2 is FNYEAQ. Trimming removed 5 bases from V and 9 bases from J; junction bases left unmatched: 5.

The table lists this clone with a few counts. V usage is TRBV2 and J usage is TRBJ1-1, with TRBD1 matching 8 bases. After removal of 5 bases from V and 1 base from J, the junction contained 6 bases not matched to a gene. The CDR3 sequence is 15 residues long. Germline lookup yields CDR1 SNHLY and CDR2 FYNNEI. The CDR3 loop reads CASSLKGTGNTEAFF. CDR3 nucleotide sequence: TGTGCCAGCAGTTTGAAAGGGACAGGGAACACTGAAGCTTTCTTT.

The V and J genes are TRBV13 and TRBJ2-5; 8 nucleotides agree with TRBD2. Germline values: CDR1 PRHDT, CDR2 FYEKMQ (reference sequence). The V and J ends lost 5 bases and 9 bases, in that order; junction bases with no gene match: 11. CDR3 size: 14 residues. The CDR3 reads CASSPEGRRGAQYF. The CDR3 nucleotides are TGTGCCAGCAGCCCCGAGGGCCGGCGGGGGGCCCAGTACTTC.

The genes are TRBV7-2 and TRBJ2-3, with TRBD1 identical over 7 bases. The V gene end was trimmed by 8 bases and the J gene end by 2 bases; junction bases not matched to a gene: 4. The CDR3 length is 13 residues. The V gene's germline CDR1 is SGHTA and CDR2 FQGNSA. CDR3 loop: CASRDSFTDTQYF. CDR3 nucleotide sequence: TGTGCCAGCCGGGACAGCTTCACAGATACGCAGTATTTT.

This CDR3 is CASSLFGQGVFSYGYTF. The CDR3, as DNA: TGTGCCAGCAGTTTATTTGGACAGGGGGTGTTTAGCTATGGCTACACCTTC. This sequence joins TRBV28 and TRBJ1-2; the match to TRBD1 covers 10 bases. V was pared by 1 base and J by 4 bases, with 9 bases of the junction left unmatched. The CDR3 is 17 amino acids. Germline V CDR1 and CDR2: MDHEN, SYDVKM.

This chain uses TRBV2 with TRBJ2-7; D not resolved. The CDR3 contains 13 residues. The germline V gene encodes CDR1 SNHLY and CDR2 FYNNEI. V dropped 2 bases and J dropped 6 bases, with 11 bases sitting between them. CDR3 sequence reads: CASSEIILTEQYF. CDR3 bases: TGTGCCAGCAGTGAAATTATTCTAACCGAGCAGTACTTC.

There are a few counts of this clone. The chain couples TRBV10-3 to TRBJ2-7; TRBD2 matches at 9 bases. The J segment lost 5 bases and the V segment lost 6 bases, leaving 11 bases of the junction unmatched. Per the germline V gene, CDR1 is ENHRY and CDR2 is SYGVKD. This CDR3 has 15 residues. The CDR3 here is CAIRSLAGPTDEQYF. The DNA for the CDR3 is TGTGCCATCAGATCCCTAGCGGGGCCCACGGACGAGCAGTACTTC.

The chain links TRBV15 to TRBJ2-7; TRBD2 is a possible D gene (5 bases). CDR1 is LNHNV, CDR2 YYDKDF, per germline (reference sequence). Trimming stripped 4 bases from V and 4 bases from J, with 8 bases between. The CDR3 has 12 residues. This chain's CDR3 is CATSKGLYEQYF. For the CDR3, the DNA is TGTGCCACCAGCAAAGGACTTTACGAGCAGTACTTC.

This chain uses TRBV30 with TRBJ1-4, with TRBD1 matching over 12 bases. CDR1 and CDR2 from the germline V gene are GTSNPN and SVGIG (reference sequence). The CDR3 totals 15 residues. V gave up 2 bases and J gave up 7 bases; unmatched junction bases: 5. CDR3: CAWSRGQGAGEKLFF. CDR3 DNA: TGTGCCTGGAGTCGGGGACAGGGGGCAGGTGAAAAACTGTTTTTT.

The chain employs TRBV29-1 and TRBJ2-1; no clear D. Looked up from germline, CDR1 is SQVTM and CDR2 is ANQGSEA. Trimming left V 4 bases short and J 7 bases short, with 11 bases between. The CDR3 runs to 12 residues. CDR3 protein: CSVVGSVNEQFF. CDR3 DNA sequence: TGCAGCGTTGTAGGGTCCGTAAATGAGCAGTTCTTC.

In nucleotides, the CDR3 is TGTGCCTGGAGTGTATCCGACGCCAATGAGCAGTTCTTC. It codes for CAWSVSDANEQFF. The rearrangement links TRBV30 to TRBJ2-1, with unresolved D. The germline CDR1 and CDR2 sequences are GTSNPN and SVGIG (reference sequence). There are 13 residues in the CDR3. The V end lost 0 bases, the J end lost 6 bases, and 9 bases lay between the germline ends.

This chain's CDR3 is CASCVRGAANEKLFF. The CDR3 DNA follows: TGTGCCAGCTGTGTAAGGGGGGCGGCTAATGAAAAACTGTTTTTT. The V call is TRBV27, the J call TRBJ1-4; tentatively, D is TRBD1 (6 bases). The CDR3 consists of 15 residues. CDR1 and CDR2 (germline): MNHEY, SMNVEV (reference sequence). The ends were cut back, 8 bases at V and 3 bases at J, with 16 bases in the middle.

The V and J genes are TRBV9 and TRBJ2-1; D gene uncertain. This CDR3 is 16 amino acids long. Germline-derived CDR1 and CDR2 are SGDLS and YYNGEE. The germline V and J ends were trimmed by 1 base and 0 bases, with 11 bases remaining between them. The CDR3: CASSVLGATSYNEQFF. The CDR3 DNA follows: TGTGCCAGCAGCGTATTGGGCGCCACCTCCTACAATGAGCAGTTCTTC.

This chain joins TRBV15 and TRBJ1-5; weak D call: TRBD1 (6 bases). This CDR3 region has 15 residues. CDR1 and CDR2 from the germline V gene are LNHNV and YYDKDF (reference sequence). Trimming took 3 bases from V and 9 from J, leaving 18 bases between them. CDR3 residues: CATSSLDSPLRPQHF. DNA of the CDR3: TGTGCCACCAGCAGCCTGGACAGCCCATTGCGGCCCCAGCATTTT.

The V and J genes are TRBV5-1 and TRBJ1-3, with 7 bases that match TRBD1. The germline gives CDR1 SGHRS, CDR2 YFSETQ. Losses at the gene ends were 4 bases for V and 1 base for J; bases not matched to a gene: 11. This CDR3 contains 17 residues. This CDR3 is CASSVGGGDVSGNTIYF. The CDR3 nucleotides are TGCGCCAGCAGCGTCGGAGGGGGCGATGTTTCTGGAAACACCATATATTTT.

V is TRBV10-2 and J is TRBJ1-5, with TRBD1 matching 7 bases. Germline lookup yields CDR1 WSHSY and CDR2 SAAADI. V was pared by 7 bases and J by 4 bases, with 4 bases of the junction left unmatched. The CDR3 contains 13 residues. The CDR3 nucleotides read TGCGCCAGCACCACACAGGGGAATCAGCCCCAGCATTTT. Protein product: CASTTQGNQPQHF.

The J gene is TRBJ1-1, the V gene TRBV2; D is unresolved. V lost 2 bases, J lost 1 base, and 5 bases lay in between. The CDR3 covers 13 residues. Germline loops: CDR1 SNHLY, CDR2 FYNNEI. The CDR3 reads CASSESPNTEAFF. DNA for the CDR3: TGTGCCAGCAGTGAATCTCCGAACACTGAAGCTTTCTTT.

Written as DNA, the CDR3 is TGCGCCAGCAGCCAAGATAGCCAGGGGGGTGATCAGCCCCAGCATTTT. This translates into CASSQDSQGGDQPQHF. This chain connects TRBV4-3 to TRBJ1-5; TRBD1 matches at 7 bases. The ends lost 0 bases at V and 5 bases at J; junction bases unmatched: 7. Germline V CDR1 and CDR2: LGHNA, YSLEER. The CDR3 covers 16 residues.

This clone was observed a few times. This chain links TRBV2 with TRBJ1-5; D ambiguous. Germline assignment: CDR1 SNHLY and CDR2 FYNNEI. The CDR3 totals 14 residues. V lost 6 bases, J lost 5 bases, and 14 bases lay in between. The CDR3 spells CASSLGGGDQPQHF. In DNA, the CDR3 is TGTGCCAGCAGCCTAGGAGGCGGCGATCAGCCCCAGCATTTT.